The TCR beta chain described here comes from a study of early T cells in non-severe SARS-CoV-2 infection. Study-wide results and limits: A preference for anti-spike CD8 responses marked VDJdb matching, which missed private and CD4 specificities.

This clonotype has a count of ten or more. Its antigen is not identified. Individual cDNA molecules each received unique molecular identifiers attached to them. TCRdb re-called the 5' RACE reads with MiXCR, one entry per CDR3 protein. Here the sample spans 40,000 to 45,000 distinct CDR3 sequences, about 6.5% being singletons. The CDR3 length is 17 residues. The germline gives CDR1 KGHSH, CDR2 LQKENI. The V and J ends lost 6 bases and 3 bases, in that order; junction bases with no gene match: 17. The sequence came from an adult who was a healthcare worker with PCR-confirmed SARS-CoV-2 infection or an uninfected control (not recorded which). The chain carries TRBV18 and TRBJ2-7; 7 positions match TRBD2. The sequencing used whole blood, collected at baseline. CDR3 protein: CASSLRVSGASHYEQYF. CDR3 nucleotides: TGTGCCAGCTCCCTTCGGGTCAGCGGGGCTTCCCACTACGAGCAGTACTTC.